This TCR beta chain appears in the sequencing data of a study of cytomegalovirus exposure and HLA in healthy donors. Study-level results: Analysis performed later found 16,951 TCR beta sequences associated with HLA alleles at 0.05 false discovery rate.

The PCR made use of 60 Vbeta and 13 Jbeta primers. Produced via immunoSEQ multiplex PCR; TCRdb's table is partial and in-frame only. Of about 130,000 clones listed, over 60% are singletons. Details on this clone: Antigen: not known.

Trimming cost V 0 bases and J 6 bases; bases outside gene matches: 10. The germline V gene has CDR1 ENHRY and CDR2 SYGVKD. CDR3 size: 16 residues. This TCR derives from a human donor in good health. The V call is TRBV10-3, the J call TRBJ1-1, with 7 bases identical to TRBD1. Sequenced sample: PBMCs. DNA of the CDR3: TGTGCCATCAGTGAGTCCAAGCAGGGGGACCCTCCTGAAGCTTTCTTT. Its translation is CAISESKQGDPPEAFF.